This record covers a single T cell receptor beta chain. Its antigen is undetermined. The germline V gene has CDR1 LNHNV and CDR2 YYDKDF (reference sequence). This CDR3 has 15 residues. V lost 0 bases, J lost 8 bases, and 16 bases lay in between. The entry originates in a study of T cell responses to AZD1222 COVID-19 vaccine. The study, taken as a whole, reports: Vaccine-related CD4 TCRs covered spike, predominating at 160-218 and 743-854. No day 14 peak samples; only post-peak repertoires were characterized. Mostly white British, mostly female donors; authors suggested clonal diversity may be underestimated.

The assay was immunoSEQ multiplex PCR, and TCRdb's table has in-frame clones only and misses some. In the table there are about 75,000 clones, about 91% of which are singletons. Here the sequenced sample was peripheral blood, taken 28 days after the second dose of the MenACWY control vaccine. V is TRBV15 and J is TRBJ1-2; no firm D call. This clonotype was sampled from an adult who received the MenACWY meningococcal vaccine as a control. CDR3 in DNA: TGTGCCACCAGCAGAGATACGACGGCCCTGGGCGGCTACACCTTC. Its protein is CATSRDTTALGGYTF. The full variable domain, rest sourced from reference TRBV15 and TRBJ1-2, is DAMVIQNPRYQVTQFGKPVTLSCSQTLNHNVMYWYQQKSSQAPKLLFHYYDKDFNNEADTPDNFQSRRPNTSFCFLDIRSPGLGDTAMYLCATSRDTTALGGYTFGSGTRLTVV.